The clone carrying this TCR beta chain was picked up a small number of times. Germline is not matched at one junction end, which may reflect a read error. TCRdb's copy holds only in-frame clones and misses some; the assay was immunoSEQ multiplex PCR. Seen here are roughly 120,000 clones, about 92% observed once, and the top ten hold 0.25% to 0.3%. The sample comes from a study of OX40 agonist ivuxolimab in advanced cancers. Germline CDR1 is SGHVS and CDR2 is FQNEAQ. The CDR3 extends over 13 amino acids. The sequence derives from an adult with an advanced solid tumor such as melanoma, head and neck, liver or kidney cancer. This material consisted of CD4+ or CD8+ T cells sorted from blood, taken in a trial of the OX40 agonist ivuxolimab. The V call is TRBV7-8, the J call TRBJ2-3; 10 bases map to TRBD1. CDR3 in DNA: TGTGCCAGCAGCTTAGCCCTCCGGGACAGGGGAAATTTT. This codes for CASSLALRDRGNF. The variable domain in full, with the rest retrieved from reference TRBV7-8 and TRBJ2-3, is GAGVSQSPRYKVAKRGQDVALRCDPISGHVSLFWYQQALGQGPEFLTYFQNEAQLDKSGLPSDRFFAERPEGSVSTLKIQRTQQEDSAVYLCASSLALRDRGNFGPGTRLTVL.